The T cell receptor beta chain described here comes from a study of control samples from healthy donors and cancer patients. V gave up 4 bases and J gave up 5 bases; unmatched junction bases: 6. The CDR3 totals 14 residues. The V gene's germline CDR1 is MNHEY and CDR2 SVGAGI. TCRdb's copy holds only in-frame clones and misses some; the assay was immunoSEQ multiplex PCR. The sample holds about 96,000 clones, 80% to 95% seen once. This chain uses TRBV6-5 with TRBJ1-2; 8 nucleotides align to TRBD1. The source is a man aged 18 to 29 in good health. The sequenced material came from blood. CDR3 amino acids: CASSSDRVAYGYTF. The CDR3 DNA reads TGTGCCAGCAGTTCGGACAGGGTGGCGTATGGCTACACCTTC.